This T cell receptor beta chain is drawn from a study of shared T cell receptors in the human thymus. Germline CDR1 is SGHVS and CDR2 is FNYEAQ. The CDR3 sequence is 21 residues long. Trimming left V 5 bases short and J 5 bases short, with 35 bases between. Sequenced by immunoSEQ multiplex PCR; TCRdb stores in-frame clones only, minus some. The table has hundreds of thousands of clones, 80% to 90% seen once. The same data also went into a second study, on human thymus T cells.

Material for sequencing was thymocytes. This TCR was recovered from a girl in the first two years of life with a congenital heart defect. This rearrangement joins TRBV7-6 to TRBJ2-3; D may be TRBD2 (7 bases). In DNA form, the CDR3 reads TGTGCCAGCAGCGCCTCCTCTACGGCGGGGGCACCTCCATGGGAGGGAGATACGCAGTATTTT. Translation gives CASSASSTAGAPPWEGDTQYF.